The entry that follows covers one TCR beta chain sequence. In the study's own analysis: Amplification of reference gene primers was used by the study to estimate nucleated cell counts. The protocol was immunoSEQ multiplex PCR, while the TCRdb copy is restricted to in-frame clones and leaves out a portion. The V and J calls and clone size are taken from that table; D and trimming were inferred from the DNA. Of approximately 180,000 clones in the sample, approximately 80% were seen once. The CDR3 runs 14 residues. Germline assignment: CDR1 SNHLY and CDR2 FYNNEI. Trimming cost V 2 bases and J 5 bases, with 9 bases left between them. The sample originates from a study of blood T cell repertoires in COVID-19. Followed over time, Seattle patients had been enrolled while infection was active.

The origin of this receptor is a woman aged 40-49 years with COVID-19, enrolled during active disease. The genes are TRBV2 and TRBJ1-4; D is possibly TRBD1 (5 bases). Sequencing input: peripheral blood. CDR3 sequence reads: CASSESRGNEKLFF. For the CDR3, the DNA is TGTGCCAGCAGTGAATCTAGGGGAAATGAAAAACTGTTTTTT.